The 31 T cell receptor beta chains in this list originate from one sample, sequenced in a study of technical replicates of blood from several donors. Using immunoSEQ multiplex PCR, the repertoire was profiled, and TCRdb retains in-frame clones only, with some absent. The sample shows approximately 70,000 clones, roughly 98% of them seen only once. The sequenced sample was T cells isolated from PBMCs. These receptors were obtained from a human donor in good health.

The chain employs TRBV5-4 and TRBJ2-7, with TRBD1 as a possible D gene (6 bases). Trimming took off 5 bases at V and 2 bases at J, with 14 bases between the two ends. The germline CDR1 and CDR2 sequences are SGHNT and YYREEE (reference sequence). The CDR3 covers 14 residues. CDR3 in amino acids: CASRPQGNAYEQYF. CDR3 sequence (DNA): TGTGCCAGCAGACCGCAGGGGAACGCCTACGAGCAGTACTTC.

This clone appeared once. The chain joins TRBV25-1 to TRBJ2-1; no clear D gene. This CDR3 region has 13 residues. V gave up 7 bases and J gave up 7 bases, with 14 bases separating them. In germline, CDR1 is MGHDK, CDR2 SYGVNS. In nucleotides, the CDR3 is TGTGCCAGCATGACGGCCGGGTGGAATGAGCAGTTCTTC. Its protein is CASMTAGWNEQFF.

This chain uses TRBV29-1 with TRBJ2-1; no definite D call. Per the germline V gene, CDR1 is SQVTM and CDR2 is ANQGSEA. V lost 0 bases, J lost 0 bases, and 12 bases lay in between. The CDR3 contains 16 residues. CDR3: CSVEDLRSSSYNEQFF. As DNA, the CDR3 is TGCAGCGTTGAAGATCTGAGGTCTAGCTCCTACAATGAGCAGTTCTTC.

This chain joins TRBV5-6 and TRBJ1-2; D is perhaps TRBD1 (6 bases). The CDR3 has 14 amino acids. Germline lookup yields CDR1 SGHDT and CDR2 YYEEEE. The V end lost 5 bases, the J end lost 2 bases, and 13 bases lay between the germline ends. The CDR3 here is CASSRDTGNYGYTF. CDR3 DNA sequence: TGTGCCAGCAGTCGGGACACGGGCAACTATGGCTACACCTTC.

This rearrangement joins TRBV6-5 to TRBJ2-5, with D possibly TRBD2 on 6 matching bases. V gave up 2 bases and J gave up 5 bases, with 12 bases separating them. The germline V gene has CDR1 MNHEY and CDR2 SVGAGI. The CDR3 totals 14 residues. CDR3 coding DNA: TGTGCCAGCAGTTACACGGGAGCCTGGGAGACCCAGTACTTC. This sequence encodes CASSYTGAWETQYF.

The V call is TRBV7-6, the J call TRBJ2-7; no reliable D call. Trimming cost V 1 base and J 5 bases, with 12 bases left between them. This CDR3 comprises 14 residues. Germline assignment: CDR1 SGHVS and CDR2 FNYEAQ. This CDR3 is CASSLVFPSHEQYF. The CDR3 DNA follows: TGTGCCAGCAGCTTAGTGTTCCCGAGCCACGAGCAGTACTTC.

This CDR3 reads CASSGYSGRKAGELFF. In nucleotides, the CDR3 is TGTGCCAGCAGTGGTTATAGCGGGAGGAAAGCCGGGGAGCTGTTTTTT. The J gene is TRBJ2-2, the V gene TRBV28; 10 bases are shared with TRBD2. Losses at the gene ends were 5 bases for V and 6 bases for J; bases not matched to a gene: 9. Per germline, CDR1 MDHEN and CDR2 SYDVKM. This CDR3 contains 16 residues.

This chain connects TRBV10-1 to TRBJ1-3; D is perhaps TRBD1 (6 bases). The CDR3 contains 16 residues. V gave up 2 bases and J gave up 2 bases, with 13 bases separating them. In germline, CDR1 is WNHNN, CDR2 SYGVQD (reference sequence). The chain's CDR3 is CASSETLTGTGNTIYF. CDR3 DNA sequence: TGCGCCAGCAGTGAGACCCTAACAGGGACTGGAAACACCATATATTTT.

The rearrangement joins TRBV27 to TRBJ1-1, with D unclear. Trimming left V 4 bases short and J 0 bases short, with 9 bases between. The CDR3 is 14 residues long. Looked up from germline, CDR1 is MNHEY and CDR2 is SMNVEV (reference sequence). The CDR3 here is CASSSTTMNTEAFF. CDR3 in DNA: TGTGCCAGCAGTTCTACCACGATGAACACTGAAGCTTTCTTT.

The chain carries TRBV6-5 and TRBJ1-3; 8 bases are a match to TRBD1. In germline, CDR1 is MNHEY, CDR2 SVGAGI. The V and J ends lost 5 bases and 4 bases, in that order; junction bases with no gene match: 4. CDR3 length: 14 residues. CDR3 sequence reads: CASSLRDRGNTIYF. The CDR3 DNA sequence: TGTGCCAGCAGTCTACGGGACAGGGGAAACACCATATATTTT.

The chain uses TRBV7-9 and TRBJ2-7; 7 positions agree with TRBD2. J was trimmed by 4 bases and V by 4 bases; bases with no gene match: 16. The CDR3 sequence is 17 residues long. Germline assignment: CDR1 SEHNR and CDR2 FQNEAQ (reference sequence). Here the CDR3 DNA reads TGTGCCAGCAGCTCTAATCCTAGCGGCGCCCCGGAATACGAGCAGTACTTC. Residues: CASSSNPSGAPEYEQYF.

The chain has TRBV7-2 and TRBJ2-7; TRBD1 matches 7 bases. The V segment lost 2 bases and the J segment 3 bases; nucleotides outside the gene matches: 13. Germline V CDR1 and CDR2: SGHTA, FQGNSA. The length of the CDR3 is 17 residues. The CDR3 DNA reads TGTGCCAGCAGCTTACTACGCTCGACAGGGAGAATCTACGAGCAGTACTTC. Protein: CASSLLRSTGRIYEQYF.

The chain joins TRBV5-6 to TRBJ1-1, with a tentative D call TRBD1 (5 bases). The CDR3 is 13 residues long. Trimming took off 2 bases at V and 7 bases at J, with 12 bases between the two ends. CDR1 and CDR2 from the germline V gene are SGHDT and YYEEEE. This CDR3 reads CASSLELGVEAFF. The DNA of the CDR3 is TGTGCCAGCAGCTTAGAATTAGGGGTTGAAGCTTTCTTT.

The V call is TRBV18, the J call TRBJ1-3; TRBD1 matches at 7 bases. The germline V gene has CDR1 KGHSH and CDR2 LQKENI. The CDR3 extends over 16 amino acids. Trimming cost V 3 bases and J 0 bases; bases outside gene matches: 5. CDR3 bases: TGTGCCAGCTCACCTGGACAGGCGAGCTCTGGAAACACCATATATTTT. Protein product: CASSPGQASSGNTIYF.

The V and J genes are TRBV9 and TRBJ2-2; TRBD1 matches 10 bases. The germline gives CDR1 SGDLS, CDR2 YYNGEE. This CDR3 spans 15 amino acids. Germline trimming cut 3 bases from V and 7 bases from J; bases unmatched to any gene: 6. The DNA of the CDR3 is TGTGCCAGCAGCGACCCGGGACAGGGGATCGGGGAGCTGTTTTTT. It is translated as CASSDPGQGIGELFF.

The chain joins TRBV6-5 to TRBJ1-2; 7 bases match TRBD1. The length of the CDR3 is 15 residues. The ends lost 6 bases at V and 3 bases at J; junction bases unmatched: 10. Per the germline V gene, CDR1 is MNHEY and CDR2 is SVGAGI. The CDR3: CASRSGTAHDYGYTF. In nucleotides, the CDR3 is TGTGCCAGCAGGTCCGGGACAGCTCACGACTATGGCTACACCTTC.

The CDR3 protein is CASSSGTGGQEQYF. DNA for the CDR3: TGTGCCAGCAGCTCCGGGACAGGGGGCCAGGAGCAGTACTTC. The genes are TRBV7-9 and TRBJ2-7; TRBD1 matches at 12 bases. The CDR3 covers 14 residues. V gave up 4 bases and J gave up 7 bases; unmatched junction bases: 5. Germline V gene data show CDR1 as SEHNR and CDR2 as FQNEAQ (reference sequence).

J is TRBJ2-5 and V is TRBV30; D might be TRBD1 (6 bases). The CDR3 contains 12 residues. V was shortened by 4 bases and J by 1 base, with 7 bases between the two germline ends. Germline V lookup: CDR1 GTSNPN, CDR2 SVGIG (reference sequence). This CDR3 is CAWKDSQETQYF. CDR3 nucleotide sequence: TGTGCCTGGAAGGACAGCCAAGAGACCCAGTACTTC. Full variable domain (missing parts from reference TRBV30 and TRBJ2-5): SQTIHQWPATLVQPVGSPLSLECTVEGTSNPNLYWYRQAAGRGLQLLFYSVGIGQISSEVPQNLSASRPQDRQFILSSKKLLLSDSGFYLCAWKDSQETQYFGPGTRLLVL.

This clone occurred a few times. This chain uses TRBV6-5 with TRBJ2-2; D unclear. The CDR3 extends over 13 amino acids. V dropped 1 base and J dropped 4 bases, with 4 bases sitting between them. Germline CDR1 reads MNHEY; CDR2 reads SVGAGI. CDR3 in amino acids: CASSYYSTGELFF. CDR3 in DNA: TGTGCCAGCAGTTACTATAGCACCGGGGAGCTGTTTTTT.

The V gene is TRBV18, the J gene TRBJ2-5, with TRBD1 matching 7 bases. Looked up from germline, CDR1 is KGHSH and CDR2 is LQKENI. The CDR3 runs 15 residues. With 0 bases clipped from V and 5 bases from J, the junction kept 6 bases outside the gene matches. The CDR3 sequence: CASSPPNRGRETQYF. The CDR3 DNA sequence: TGTGCCAGCTCACCACCTAACAGGGGACGGGAGACCCAGTACTTC.

The chain couples TRBV28 to TRBJ2-7, with D possibly matching TRBD1 (5 bases). The CDR3 covers 14 residues. Germline V gene lookup returns CDR1 MDHEN and CDR2 SYDVKM. Trimming pared 6 bases from V and 1 base from J, leaving 13 bases between. The CDR3, as DNA: TGTGCCAGCAGAGGTAAGGGGAAGTCCTACGAGCAGTACTTC. Translation: CASRGKGKSYEQYF. The variable domain in full, completed from reference TRBV28 and TRBJ2-7, reads DVKVTQSSRYLVKRTGEKVFLECVQDMDHENMFWYRQDPGLGLRLIYFSYDVKMKEKGDIPEGYSVSREKKERFSLILESASTNQTSMYLCASRGKGKSYEQYFGPGTRLTVT.

The chain employs TRBV7-2 and TRBJ2-7; 7 bases line up with TRBD1. Germline V gene sequence: CDR1 SGHTA, CDR2 FQGNSA. The CDR3 length is 15 residues. The V gene end was trimmed by 2 bases and the J gene end by 3 bases; junction bases not matched to a gene: 7. The CDR3 region has the DNA TGTGCCAGCAGCTTAATGGGGACAGAGAGCTACGAGCAGTACTTC. Translated, it gives CASSLMGTESYEQYF.

The chain has TRBV6-5 and TRBJ1-2; the match to TRBD1 covers 8 bases. Trimming cost V 6 bases and J 6 bases; bases outside gene matches: 9. The CDR3 sequence is 14 residues long. Germline assignment: CDR1 MNHEY and CDR2 SVGAGI. The CDR3 region has the DNA TGTGCCAGCAGCCCCGGACAGGGAATACATGGCTACACCTTC. This encodes CASSPGQGIHGYTF.

This clone occurred once. The CDR3 is CASSPGDRTYEQYF. CDR3 nucleotides: TGCGCCAGCAGCCCTGGGGACAGGACCTACGAGCAGTACTTC. The J gene is TRBJ2-7, the V gene TRBV5-1, with 8 bases identical to TRBD1. The germline gives CDR1 SGHRS, CDR2 YFSETQ. V gave up 4 bases and J gave up 2 bases; unmatched junction bases: 5. The CDR3 contains 14 residues.

The chain links TRBV7-3 to TRBJ1-1; D perhaps matches TRBD1 (6 bases). The V gene's germline CDR1 is SGHTA and CDR2 FQGTGA. The CDR3 is 15 amino acids. V was clipped by 5 bases and J by 7 bases, with 20 bases between them. The CDR3 nucleotides read TGTGCCAGCAGCCAATCGGCGGGGGGCAGGGGTGAAGCTTTCTTT. Translation: CASSQSAGGRGEAFF.

The chain employs TRBV28 and TRBJ2-4; D possibly corresponds to TRBD2 (5 bases). The germline V and J ends were trimmed by 7 bases and 3 bases, with 10 bases remaining between them. CDR1 and CDR2 (germline): MDHEN, SYDVKM. This CDR3 region has 13 residues. As DNA, the CDR3 is TGTGCCAGCAAGGGCCGGGGCAAAAACATTCAGTACTTC. Protein sequence: CASKGRGKNIQYF.

The chain carries TRBV28 and TRBJ2-1, with TRBD2 as a possible D gene (6 bases). V was trimmed by 7 bases and J by 3 bases, leaving 10 bases between them. This CDR3 comprises 13 residues. CDR1 is MDHEN and CDR2 is SYDVKM in the germline V gene. DNA for the CDR3: TGTGCCAGCACCTGGGACTTCTACAATGAGCAGTTCTTC. This sequence encodes CASTWDFYNEQFF.

V is TRBV5-1 and J is TRBJ2-5; TRBD2 might be the D (6 bases). Per the germline V gene, CDR1 is SGHRS and CDR2 is YFSETQ. This CDR3 contains 15 residues. Trimming shortened V by 1 base and J by 2 bases, and 12 bases separated the two germline ends. In DNA form, the CDR3 reads TGCGCCAGCAGCTTGTGGCGGGGCGCTCAAGAGACCCAGTACTTC. The encoded protein is CASSLWRGAQETQYF.

CDR3 protein: CASSLVRAGEQYF. CDR3 nucleotide sequence: TGTGCCAGCAGCTTAGTCAGGGCCGGCGAGCAGTACTTC. The genes are TRBV7-2 and TRBJ2-7; D perhaps matches TRBD1 (5 bases). The CDR3 has 13 amino acids. V was clipped by 1 base and J by 6 bases, with 10 bases between them. Germline V gene lookup returns CDR1 SGHTA and CDR2 FQGNSA. The variable domain in full, completed from reference TRBV7-2 and TRBJ2-7, reads GAGVSQSPSNKVTEKGKDVELRCDPISGHTALYWYRQSLGQGLEFLIYFQGNSAPDKSGLPSDRFSAERTGGSVSTLTIQRTQQEDSAVYLCASSLVRAGEQYFGPGTRLTVT.

The V and J genes are TRBV7-2 and TRBJ1-5, with TRBD1 identical over 11 bases. Germline loops: CDR1 SGHTA, CDR2 FQGNSA. The CDR3 totals 17 residues. V lost 0 bases, J lost 6 bases, and 7 bases stayed unmatched. CDR3 sequence reads: CASSLAHRTGGGQPQHF. The CDR3 DNA follows: TGTGCCAGCAGCTTAGCGCACCGGACAGGGGGCGGTCAGCCCCAGCATTTT.

This chain joins TRBV4-2 and TRBJ2-1; 8 nucleotides match TRBD1. The CDR3 sequence is 14 residues long. The V and J ends lost 1 base and 6 bases, in that order; junction bases with no gene match: 2. Germline CDR1 reads LGHNA; CDR2 reads YNFKEQ. CDR3 sequence reads: CASSQGDRFNEQFF. CDR3 bases: TGTGCCAGCAGCCAAGGGGACAGGTTCAATGAGCAGTTCTTC.